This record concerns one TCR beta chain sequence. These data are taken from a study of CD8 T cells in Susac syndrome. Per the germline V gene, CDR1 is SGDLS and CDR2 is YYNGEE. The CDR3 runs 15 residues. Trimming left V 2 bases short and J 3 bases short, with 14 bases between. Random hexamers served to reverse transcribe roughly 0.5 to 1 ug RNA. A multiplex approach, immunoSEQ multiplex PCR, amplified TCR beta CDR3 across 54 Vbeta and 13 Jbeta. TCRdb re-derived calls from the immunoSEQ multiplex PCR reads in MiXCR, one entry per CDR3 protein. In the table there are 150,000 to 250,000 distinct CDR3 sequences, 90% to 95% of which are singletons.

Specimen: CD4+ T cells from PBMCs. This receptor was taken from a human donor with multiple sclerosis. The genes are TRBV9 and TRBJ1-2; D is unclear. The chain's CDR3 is CASSVDPPADYGYTF. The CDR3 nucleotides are TGTGCCAGCAGCGTCGATCCCCCGGCTGACTATGGCTACACCTTC.